This TCR beta chain was found in a study of beta chain features in type 1 diabetes (dated 2018 in TCRdb). About the investigation overall: Patients and healthy donors did not differ in mean age, gender distribution, total cell number or subset yield. Whereas all 30 or so donors provided naive and central memory subsets, regulatory and stem cell-like memory subsets were isolated from just 8 patients and about eight healthy donors. A total of about 100,000,000 sorted cells were examined across all samples, and RNA yield correlated strongly with the number of cells per subset. In the study, recently diagnosed type 1 diabetes patients and matched healthy donors were compared on the TCRB repertoires of their sorted circulating CD4+ T cell subsets. Overall results and qualifications from the work: Because small numbers of individuals were included in the HLA sub-analyses, any influence of HLA type on TCRB rearrangement was left unresolved. Sequencing cDNA rather than genomic DNA could over-represent highly expressing activated cells, although activation and CD3 levels did not differ between groups. The naive, central memory and regulatory TCRB repertoires appeared to resemble one another more closely among patients than among healthy donors. Shorter templates might be favored by PCR, yet because patient and control samples were amplified and corrected together, any such skew would affect both groups equally. Type 1 diabetes patients showed a moderate but significant shortening of TCRB CDR3 length in all four CD4+ subsets. Fewer insertions and more nucleotide deletions at VDJ recombination sites were observed in patients with type 1 diabetes, implying thymic rearrangement abnormalities.

Comment on this clone: Its cognate antigen has yet to be identified. Base qualities are not recorded, but no much larger clone differs from it by a single base.

Each donor gave one peripheral blood draw, about 110 mL on average, collected into heparinised tubes. Using a panel that included CD45RO, CCR7, CD25, CD127, CD95 and CD27, naive, central memory, regulatory and stem cell-like memory CD4+ T cells were sorted on a BD FACSAria II. Every sorted population had a purity above 95%. PBMCs were separated immediately by Lymphoprep density gradient centrifugation and were stained directly, without being cultured. Samples were stained and sorted in pairs, with one healthy donor and one patient per experiment, so that batch effects were minimized. All of the isolated RNA was reverse transcribed with the High Capacity cDNA Reverse Transcription Kit, so expressed TCRB transcripts were sequenced. Deep immunoSEQ sequencing was applied to naive, central memory and regulatory T cell samples, giving an average of about 3.4 million total reads per sample. Sorted cells were lysed in RLT buffer and RNA was extracted with DNase-treated RNeasy Micro or Mini kits, depending on cell number. To prevent cross-contamination, each cell subset was processed individually, whereas patient and healthy donor samples were processed jointly. TCRB sequences were amplified from cDNA with the immunoSEQ multiplex PCR, producing 87-bp fragments spanning the CDR3 region. Amplicons were sequenced on the Illumina HiSeq platform. As for the original processing: PCR bias was corrected computationally using synthetic template baselines, and reads within Hamming distance 2 were collapsed, with unmergeable singletons discarded. Reads were aligned to IMGT to assign V, D and J genes, CDR3 length, and insertions or deletions at six rearrangement sites. Within each subset, clonotype counts were normalized to sorted cell number, and only after that were true diversity and Gini coefficients computed with the tcR R package. The overlap coefficient, calculated on TCRB nucleotide sequences, was used to measure repertoire sharing. As a proxy for the pre-selection repertoire, out-of-frame TCRB sequences from naive cells were analyzed. TCRdb took this table from immuneACCESS and kept in-frame rearrangements with V and J called. Such tables lack part of the clones; where checked against another copy, unresolved V genes explain under half of the gap, and the rest is unexplained. V, J and clone size are taken as reported in that table, and D and trimming were inferred from the DNA itself. The sample has around 600,000 clones on record, 9.5% to 15% of them singletons. Roughly 0.12% of the sample goes to the ten largest clones.

Sequenced: naive CD4+ T cells from blood. In the paper's terms, the cell subset or site label means: true naive CD4+ T cells. This TCR came from a man between 25 and 39 years old with type 1 diabetes.

The CDR3 here reads CASSLGVGDYGYTF. The nucleotide sequence is given as TGTGCCAGCAGCTTAGGGGTAGGGGACTATGGCTACACCTTC. Rearrangement joined TRBV7-9 to TRBJ1-2, with TRBD1 as a weak D call on 5 bases. The germline V gene (reference sequence) supplies CDR1 SEHNR and CDR2 FQNEAQ. From its cysteine to its phenylalanine, the CDR3 spans 14 amino acids. Left in the record is the CDR3 DNA by itself, 42 bases read in frame from the first base. The V and J ends are trimmed by 1 base and 3 bases, leaving 9 bases between them.